One sample yielded the 5 T cell receptor beta chains listed below, sequenced in a study of radiation and T cells in renal cell carcinoma. The table came from immunoSEQ multiplex PCR; TCRdb's copy has only in-frame clones and leaves some out. The sample yields 100,000 or so clones, 70% to 90% seen once. Noted time point: baseline pretreatment blood. Treatment reported: 15 Gy SBRT to primary tumor, nephrectomy 4 weeks later. The sample was blood, taken from a patient whose treatment included radiotherapy and nephrectomy. The receptors stem from a man in his fifties or sixties with renal cell carcinoma.

Note on this clone: At one boundary the junction diverges from the germline segment, which might be a read error. The CDR3 DNA reads TGTGCTAGCAGCCCAGGGACAGGGGAAGAGACCCAGTACTTC. This gives the protein CASSPGTGEETQYF. V and J are TRBV7-7 and TRBJ2-5; 10 positions agree with TRBD1. The CDR3 consists of 14 residues. The germline gives CDR1 SSHAT, CDR2 FNYEAQ (reference sequence).

The chain joins TRBV5-1 to TRBJ1-1; a weak D match, TRBD1 (5 bases). The CDR3 contains 14 residues. The V and J ends lost 6 bases and 0 bases respectively, with 12 bases between them. Germline V gene lookup returns CDR1 SGHRS and CDR2 YFSETQ. The CDR3 region is CASTRDGLNTEAFF. CDR3 bases: TGCGCCAGCACCCGGGACGGCCTGAACACTGAAGCTTTCTTT.

V usage is TRBV5-4 and J usage is TRBJ2-1; 9 positions agree with TRBD2. Germline V lookup: CDR1 SGHNT, CDR2 YYREEE (reference sequence). The CDR3 length is 15 residues. J lost 5 bases, V lost 4 bases, and 7 bases had no gene match. CDR3 in amino acids: CASSPGLAPNNEQFF. CDR3 sequence (DNA): TGTGCCAGCAGCCCGGGACTAGCTCCAAACAATGAGCAGTTCTTC.

This sequence joins TRBV6-5 and TRBJ2-7; 12 nucleotides align to TRBD2. Per the germline V gene, CDR1 is MNHEY and CDR2 is SVGAGI. This CDR3 comprises 15 residues. The V and J ends lost 5 bases and 3 bases, in that order; junction bases with no gene match: 5. The DNA for the CDR3 is TGTGCCAGCAGTAGTGGGACTAGCGGGTTCTACGAGCAGTACTTC. Translation gives CASSSGTSGFYEQYF.

J is TRBJ1-5 and V is TRBV5-5, with D tentatively TRBD1 (5 bases). This CDR3 spans 15 amino acids. The germline CDR1 and CDR2 sequences are SGHKS and YYEKEE (reference sequence). Trimming stripped 0 bases from V and 7 bases from J, with 14 bases between. CDR3 nucleotide sequence: TGTGCCAGCAGCTTGGGGTTTCAGGGAGGACAGCCCCAGCATTTT. The encoded protein is CASSLGFQGGQPQHF.